The clone carrying this T cell receptor beta chain was seen repeatedly, ten times or more. Its cognate antigen is unknown. Using RNA transcripts, the TCR beta CDR3 regions were amplified. First-round RT-PCR employed HTBI primers, with a second-round multiplex PCR after it. Each CDR3 protein is one row after TCRdb ran MiXCR on the multiplex PCR reads. The data hold under 800,000 distinct CDR3 sequences, with 22% observed a single time. Germline CDR1 LNHDA, CDR2 SQIVND (reference sequence). V gave up 4 bases and J gave up 5 bases, with 14 bases separating them. The CDR3 spans 14 residues. Eligible hyperthyroidism cases comprised new diagnoses of under 2 months' duration in individuals aged 18 to 65. From fresh peripheral blood, over 9 ml in volume, the PBMCs were obtained. This entry comes from a study of Graves' ophthalmopathy and Graves' hyperthyroidism. Notes on the study in general: The majority of expanded thyroid clonotypes above 0.001 frequency also occurred in blood. Using 13 signatures, a model distinguished ophthalmopathy from stable hyperthyroidism, reaching roughly 90% sensitivity and approximately 80% specificity.

This clonotype was sampled from a woman aged 18-35 years with stable Graves' hyperthyroidism. Some clones in this sample may be carry-over from other donors' samples. This sequence joins TRBV19 and TRBJ2-5; D uncertain. What was sequenced was peripheral blood. CDR3 loop: CASSSRLGTETQYF. The CDR3 nucleotides read TGTGCCAGTAGTAGTCGGCTGGGAACGGAGACCCAGTACTTC.